Presented here are 8 T cell receptor beta chains from one specimen sequenced in a study of T cell repertoires in cytomegalovirus infection. These receptors have no identified antigens. Each CDR3 protein is one row after TCRdb ran MiXCR on the reads. The sample includes tens of thousands of distinct CDR3 sequences, 20% to 30% of them seen just once. This material consisted of CD8+ T cells from cultured PBMCs, taken from culture after CMV antigen stimulation. The source is a human donor in good health (CMV status not recorded). Some clones in this sample may be carry-over from other donors' samples.

This clonotype appeared a few times. The chain is built from TRBV3-1 and TRBJ2-1; unclear D gene. This CDR3 contains 14 residues. The V gene's germline CDR1 is LGHDT and CDR2 YNNKEL (reference sequence). Trimming took off 1 base at V and 4 bases at J, with 8 bases between the two ends. CDR3 sequence (DNA): TGTGCCAGCAGCCAAGGAAGAAGTTACAATGAGCAGTTCTTC. Its translation is CASSQGRSYNEQFF.

The chain combines TRBV20-1 with TRBJ2-3; D call uncertain. Germline V CDR1 and CDR2: DFQATT, SNEGSKA (reference sequence). The CDR3 runs to 13 residues. V lost 4 bases and J lost 4, with 12 bases in between. CDR3 region: CSAMPGHADTQYF. CDR3 sequence (DNA): TGCAGTGCTATGCCCGGTCATGCAGATACGCAGTATTTT.

This clonotype came up a few times. The chain couples TRBV27 to TRBJ2-7, with D perhaps matching TRBD1 (5 bases). CDR3 length: 13 amino acids. Trimming stripped 1 base from V and 4 bases from J, with 8 bases between. CDR1 MNHEY and CDR2 SMNVEV come from the germline V gene (reference sequence). In nucleotides, the CDR3 is TGTGCCAGCAGTTTATTAGGGGCTTACGAGCAGTACTTC. It codes for CASSLLGAYEQYF.

V is TRBV14 and J is TRBJ2-7; D may be TRBD1 (8 bases). Germline values: CDR1 SGHDN, CDR2 FVKESK. The CDR3 contains 15 residues. The germline V and J ends were trimmed by 4 bases and 6 bases, with 19 bases remaining between them. The CDR3 nucleotides read TGTGCCAGCAGCCTTACAGGGGGGGGATACTCCGAGCAGTACTTC. Encoded protein: CASSLTGGGYSEQYF.

This clonotype has only a few counts. The chain recombines TRBV20-1 with TRBJ1-2; TRBD1 matches 10 bases. Germline V gives CDR1 DFQATT, CDR2 SNEGSKA (reference sequence). After removal of 3 bases from V and 2 bases from J, the junction contained 3 bases not matched to a gene. The CDR3 has 14 residues. CDR3 DNA: TGCAGTGCTAGGACAGGGGGCGCAAACTATGGCTACACCTTC. The encoded protein is CSARTGGANYGYTF.

V and J are TRBV6-5 and TRBJ2-3; possibly TRBD2 for D (5 bases). This CDR3 comprises 15 residues. Germline V gene lookup returns CDR1 MNHEY and CDR2 SVGAGI. V lost 6 bases, J lost 0 bases, and 13 bases lay in between. CDR3 sequence reads: CASSTFGMSTDTQYF. The CDR3 DNA follows: TGTGCCAGCAGCACCTTCGGGATGAGCACAGATACGCAGTATTTT.

In its sample, this clonotype was seen a few times. This sequence joins TRBV11-2 and TRBJ2-1; 11 bases match TRBD2. The CDR3 spans 20 residues. CDR1 SGHAT and CDR2 FQNNGV come from the germline V gene. The ends lost 7 bases at V and 5 bases at J; junction bases unmatched: 22. CDR3 DNA: TGTGCCAGCAACACCCGTTCTTTTTTAGCGGGAGGGGGGTGGGACAATGAGCAGTTCTTC. Amino acid sequence: CASNTRSFLAGGGWDNEQFF.

The CDR3 sequence is CASSEGTDTQYF. The DNA for the CDR3 is TGTGCCAGCAGCGAGGGCACAGATACGCAGTATTTT. The chain links TRBV7-3 to TRBJ2-3, with D hard to call. CDR3 size: 12 residues. Germline V gene data show CDR1 as SGHTA and CDR2 as FQGTGA. V was pared by 5 bases and J by 1 base, with 4 bases between.